These T cell receptor beta chains were read from a single sample in a study of blood T cells in healthy people across ages. Each CDR3 protein is one row after TCRdb ran MiXCR on the 5' RACE reads. The sample shows roughly 1.7 million distinct CDR3 sequences, roughly 30% of them seen only once. Specimen: blood. These receptors were collected from a woman aged 30 to 39 in good health. Both conserved end residues are part of each CDR3. D genes are given only for firm matches. Clone size appears in some rows only: once, few, many, or a class for an expanded clone.

cdr3_length	v_call	clone_size	d_call	j_call	cdr3_aa	cdr3_nt
16	TRBV20-1	-	TRBD1	TRBJ1-1	CSARGKARDRQREAFF	TGCAGTGCTAGAGGTAAAGCTCGGGACAGACAACGGGAAGCTTTCTTT
19	TRBV12-3/TRBV12-4	-	TRBD1	TRBJ2-1	CASILYIARRGRDRDEQFF	TGTGCCAGCATTCTTTACATCGCCCGCCGGGGGAGGGACAGGGATGAGCAGTTCTTC
15	TRBV5-1	few	-	TRBJ2-2	CASSLATANTGELFF	TGCGCCAGCAGCTTGGCGACCGCGAACACCGGGGAGCTGTTTTTT
12	TRBV28	-	-	TRBJ1-4	CACSLSGGKLFF	TGTGCCTGCAGTTTATCTGGTGGAAAACTGTTTTTT
19	TRBV7-8	few	TRBD2	TRBJ2-3	CASRRSSGGLTSSTDTQYF	TGTGCCAGCAGACGCTCTAGCGGGGGGTTGACTTCTAGCACAGATACGCAGTATTTT
12	TRBV11-1	many	-	TRBJ2-7	CASSPRLYEQYF	TGTGCCAGCAGCCCCCGACTATACGAGCAGTACTTC
18	TRBV27	few	TRBD2	TRBJ2-4	CASRPGLAGGRSKNIQYF	TGTGCCAGCAGACCCGGACTAGCGGGAGGGAGGTCCAAAAACATTCAGTACTTC
14	TRBV18	few	-	TRBJ2-3	CASSPSKSTDTQYF	TGTGCCAGCTCACCTTCGAAGTCCACAGATACGCAGTATTTT
14	TRBV4-1	-	TRBD2	TRBJ2-1	CASSQDPSGNEQFF	TGCGCCAGCAGCCAAGATCCTAGCGGGAATGAGCAGTTCTTC
15	TRBV27	-	-	TRBJ2-1	CASSPRRTSYNEQFF	TGTGCCAGCTCCCCAAGGAGGACATCCTACAATGAGCAGTTCTTC
15	TRBV3-1	-	-	TRBJ2-2	CASSQDADFTGELFF	TGTGCCAGCAGCCAAGACGCAGACTTCACCGGGGAGCTGTTTTTT
13	TRBV20-1	-	TRBD1	TRBJ2-1	CSARGIQGNEQFF	TGCAGTGCTAGAGGGATACAGGGGAACGAGCAGTTCTTC
15	TRBV20-1	few	-	TRBJ1-2	CSAREGGQKGYGYTF	TGCAGTGCTAGAGAAGGGGGACAAAAGGGCTATGGCTACACCTTC
15	TRBV6-1	-	-	TRBJ2-5	CASSERKGPEETQYF	TGTGCCAGCAGTGAACGGAAGGGACCCGAAGAGACCCAGTACTTC
12	TRBV30	-	-	TRBJ2-3	CAWSVRQGGQYF	TGTGCCTGGAGTGTACGACAGGGAGGGCAGTATTTT
16	TRBV9	-	TRBD1	TRBJ2-7	CASSVALGQAHYEQYF	TGTGCCAGCAGCGTAGCTTTAGGACAGGCACACTACGAGCAGTACTTC
16	TRBV20-1	-	TRBD2	TRBJ2-1	CSARDSLANSYNEQFF	TGCAGTGCTAGAGATTCACTAGCGAATTCCTACAATGAGCAGTTCTTC
16	TRBV7-9	few	-	TRBJ2-3	CASSPLLRGSTDTQYF	TGTGCCAGCAGTCCATTATTACGGGGGAGCACAGATACGCAGTATTTT
16	TRBV7-9	few	TRBD2	TRBJ2-4	CASSLAGTSGINIQYF	TGTGCCAGCAGCTTAGCCGGGACTAGCGGGATAAACATTCAGTACTTC
14	TRBV7-8	-	-	TRBJ2-1	CASSYRPSSNEQFF	TGTGCCAGCAGCTACCGCCCATCGAGCAATGAGCAGTTCTTC
15	TRBV20-1	-	-	TRBJ2-1	CSARGGTDSYNEQFF	TGCAGTGCTAGAGGGGGGACTGACTCCTACAATGAGCAGTTCTTC
11	TRBV29-1	-	-	TRBJ1-4	CSVSLREKLFF	TGCAGCGTTAGTCTGAGGGAAAAACTGTTTTTT
13	TRBV20-1	few	-	TRBJ2-7	CSRAGTSSYEQYF	TGCAGTAGGGCCGGGACAAGCTCCTACGAGCAGTACTTC
16	TRBV2	-	-	TRBJ2-3	CASSNLGTPRPDTQYF	TGTGCCAGCAGTAATTTAGGGACCCCTAGGCCAGATACGCAGTATTTT
14	TRBV28	-	-	TRBJ2-7	CASSRPGYSYEQYF	TGTGCCAGCAGTCGACCGGGTTACTCCTACGAGCAGTACTTC
13	TRBV20-1	-	-	TRBJ1-6	CSATDTVNSPLHF	TGCAGTGCTACCGACACAGTTAATTCACCCCTCCACTTT
21	TRBV12-3/TRBV12-4	-	TRBD2	TRBJ2-5	CASSFNFLGTSGGAYQETQYF	TGTGCCAGCAGTTTCAACTTCCTTGGGACTAGCGGGGGGGCGTACCAAGAGACCCAGTACTTC
16	TRBV7-8	-	TRBD1	TRBJ2-1	CASSSYRGRLPNEQFF	TGTGCCAGCAGCTCGTACAGGGGGCGACTGCCCAATGAGCAGTTCTTC
12	TRBV20-1	-	-	TRBJ1-2	CSAQPRSYGYTF	TGCAGTGCCCAGCCTAGGAGCTATGGCTACACCTTC
18	TRBV2	-	-	TRBJ2-7	CASRHKESTGSNPYEQYF	TGTGCCAGCAGGCACAAGGAATCAACAGGGTCCAACCCCTACGAGCAGTACTTC
12	TRBV20-1	-	-	TRBJ2-3	CSASRNTDTQYF	TGCAGTGCTAGCCGGAACACAGATACGCAGTATTTT
12	TRBV15	-	-	TRBJ2-7	CATSRSSGEQYF	TGTGCCACCAGCAGGTCCTCAGGCGAGCAGTACTTC
16	TRBV15	few	-	TRBJ2-5	CATSRFAQSAEGTQYF	TGTGCCACCAGCAGATTCGCCCAAAGCGCCGAGGGGACCCAGTACTTC
12	TRBV20-1	once	-	TRBJ1-1	CSASNRGTEAFF	TGCAGTGCGTCAAACCGGGGCACTGAAGCTTTCTTT
14	TRBV20-1	many	-	TRBJ2-4	CSARSGDSKNIQYF	TGCAGTGCTAGAAGCGGTGACTCCAAAAACATTCAGTACTTC
13	TRBV18	many	TRBD1	TRBJ2-5	CASSPGQGETQYF	TGCGCCAGCAGCCCTGGACAGGGGGAGACCCAGTACTTC
15	TRBV11-1	-	TRBD2	TRBJ2-5	CASSFEAGGQETQYF	TGTGCCAGCAGCTTCGAAGCGGGGGGGCAAGAGACCCAGTACTTC
15	TRBV28	few	TRBD1	TRBJ2-1	CASRSGTGVSNEQFF	TGTGCCAGCAGGTCCGGGACAGGGGTGAGCAATGAGCAGTTCTTC
15	TRBV27	once	TRBD1	TRBJ1-2	CASSFDRARGYGYTF	TGTGCCAGCAGTTTCGACAGGGCTCGGGGGTATGGCTACACCTTC
16	TRBV9	once	TRBD2	TRBJ2-7	CASSFSGGRGLYEQYF	TGTGCCAGCAGCTTTTCTGGCGGGAGGGGTTTGTACGAGCAGTACTTC
16	TRBV10-3	few	TRBD1	TRBJ2-6	CAITQGDRSGANVLTF	TGTGCCATCACACAGGGGGACCGCTCTGGGGCCAACGTCCTGACTTTC
13	TRBV28	-	-	TRBJ1-2	CASSFSGAVGYTF	TGTGCCAGCAGTTTTTCAGGGGCAGTTGGCTACACCTTC
16	TRBV20-1	-	-	TRBJ2-6	CSARSQGRTGANVLTF	TGCAGTGCTAGAAGCCAGGGAAGGACCGGGGCCAACGTCCTGACTTTC
12	TRBV6-5	many	-	TRBJ2-3	CASKTGRDTQYF	TGTGCCAGCAAAACAGGGAGAGATACGCAGTATTTT
14	TRBV28	-	-	TRBJ2-7	CASSPSGLFHEQYF	TGTGCCAGCAGTCCCTCGGGACTCTTCCACGAGCAGTACTTC
18	TRBV4-1	-	-	TRBJ2-1	CASSPLTFIGVSYNEQFF	TGCGCCAGCAGCCCCCTCACGTTTATCGGGGTTTCCTACAATGAGCAGTTCTTC
16	TRBV27	-	-	TRBJ2-1	CASSSSALSSYNEQFF	TGTGCCAGCAGTTCCTCTGCCCTAAGCTCCTACAATGAGCAGTTCTTC
15	TRBV5-6	-	-	TRBJ2-7	CASSIGHAPLYEQYF	TGTGCCAGCAGCATAGGACACGCTCCCTTATACGAGCAGTACTTC
15	TRBV20-1	-	TRBD2	TRBJ2-2	CSAPLAGTNTGELFF	TGCAGTGCCCCACTAGCGGGGACGAACACCGGGGAGCTGTTTTTT
11	TRBV5-1	few	TRBD2	TRBJ2-1	CATWGGNEQFF	TGCGCCACCTGGGGGGGCAATGAGCAGTTCTTC
17	TRBV4-1	few	TRBD2	TRBJ2-7	CASSQDGSRLAGATTYF	TGCGCCAGCAGCCAAGATGGGTCTCGACTAGCGGGAGCCACTACGTACTTC
16	TRBV2	-	-	TRBJ1-2	CASSDGGSKSNYGYTF	TGTGCCAGCAGTGACGGGGGTTCTAAGTCTAACTATGGCTACACCTTC
14	TRBV29-1	-	TRBD1	TRBJ1-1	CSAEDRLLGTEAFF	TGCAGCGCTGAGGACAGGTTGCTGGGGACTGAAGCTTTCTTT
16	TRBV3-1	-	-	TRBJ1-5	CASSQDKGRVGQPQHF	TGTGCCAGCAGCCAAGATAAGGGCAGGGTAGGACAGCCCCAGCATTTT
14	TRBV6-5	few	-	TRBJ2-5	CASSYSGRSWEQYF	TGTGCCAGCAGTTACTCCGGGAGAAGTTGGGAGCAGTACTTC
11	TRBV20-1	many	-	TRBJ2-3	CSASLQGKQYF	TGCAGTGCTAGTCTGCAGGGGAAGCAGTATTTT
15	TRBV9	-	-	TRBJ2-2	CASSGPTGFGGELFF	TGTGCCAGCAGCGGACCCACAGGGTTTGGCGGGGAGCTGTTTTTT
16	TRBV13	few	TRBD1	TRBJ2-3	CASSSPGQGHTDTQYF	TGTGCCAGCAGCTCCCCGGGACAGGGACACACAGATACGCAGTATTTT